This T cell receptor (beta chain) was sequenced in a study of tumor-infiltrating lymphocytes in primary liver carcinoma. Background on the study: Sample yields of productive TCRbeta reads, ranging from roughly 3.65 to 7.13 million, were similar across tissue types.

The study, taken as a whole, reports: Only about 7.5-25% of top clones appeared in all five tumor regions.

From about 0.5 ug of total RNA, TCR beta-specific cDNA was reverse-transcribed using a constant-region primer. Slightly modified ARM-PCR, run as three nested multiplex PCR rounds, produced the TCR beta libraries. For around 11 cycles apiece, the opening two PCR rounds ran with TRBV1-TRBV30 forward primers and a C-beta reverse primer. TCRdb reprocessed the multiplex PCR reads with MiXCR, giving one entry per CDR3 protein. Of over 95,000 distinct CDR3 sequences listed, more than 60% are singletons. Scientists recovered RNA and DNA together from roughly 20-30 mg of unsorted bulk tissue. In regard to this clonotype: The antigen is not known. Sequence at one end of the junction differs from germline and may be a read error.

Germline loops: CDR1 SGHAT, CDR2 FQNNGV. The CDR3 extends over 13 amino acids. Sequenced sample: liver tumor tissue from sampling region 5. Subset reported: tumor region T5, tumor centre. The clonotype comes from a woman aged 60 to 75 with primary liver carcinoma and hepatitis B virus infection. The chain links TRBV11-2 to TRBJ2-2, with D maybe TRBD2 (5 bases). CDR3 sequence reads: CASSLDCTGELLF. Here the CDR3 DNA reads TGTGCCAGCAGCTTAGATTGCACTGGGGAGCTGCTTTTT.